In its sample, the clone carrying this T cell receptor (beta chain) was seen a few times. Its antigen is as yet unknown. This sample is drawn from a study of blood T cells in healthy people across ages. The second PCR ran roughly 6 to 12 cycles with a sample-barcoded 5' primer and J-beta primers. TCRdb reprocessed the 5' RACE reads with MiXCR, giving one entry per CDR3 protein. Of approximately 690,000 distinct CDR3 sequences detected, roughly two fifths appear once; the ten largest clones hold about 30%. Points from the study as a whole: Researchers report that TCR beta diversity correlated strongly with naive T cell percentage. Calculation of diversity from one million T cells yielded estimates considered to be underestimates. Diversity of TCR beta per million T cells declined in a roughly linear way with age.

Trimming took off 5 bases at V and 2 bases at J, with 16 bases between the two ends. The CDR3 runs to 15 residues. V gene TRBV12-3 or TRBV12-4 combines with J gene TRBJ2-7, with D tentatively TRBD1 (5 bases). The material sequenced was blood. The origin of this receptor is a man older than 75 in good health. The CDR3 coding sequence is TGTGCCAGCAGTCTAGACATCAGGGCGACCTACGAGCAGTACTTC. This translates into CASSLDIRATYEQYF.